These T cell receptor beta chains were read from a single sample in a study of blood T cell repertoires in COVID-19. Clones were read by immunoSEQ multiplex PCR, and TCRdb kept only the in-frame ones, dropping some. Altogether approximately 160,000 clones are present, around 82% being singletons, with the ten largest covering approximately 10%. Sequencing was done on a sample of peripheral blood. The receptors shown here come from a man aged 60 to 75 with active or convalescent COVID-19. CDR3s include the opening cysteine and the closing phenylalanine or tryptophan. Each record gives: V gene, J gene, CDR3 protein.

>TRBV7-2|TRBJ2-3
CASSFRTGPTDTQYF
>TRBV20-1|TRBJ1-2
CSASDRVGYTF
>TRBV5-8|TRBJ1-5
CASSLAPTWSVGNQPQHF
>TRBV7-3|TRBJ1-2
CASSSESSGGYTF
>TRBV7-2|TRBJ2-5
CASSSGLAGGETQYF
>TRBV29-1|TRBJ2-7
CSVESGSGSEQYF
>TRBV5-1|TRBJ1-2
CASSARTGGPESGYTF
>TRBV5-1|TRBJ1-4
CASSLAGNSNEKLFF
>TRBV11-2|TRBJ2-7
CASTPGGGRGYEQYF
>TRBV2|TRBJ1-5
CASSEALQGQPQHF
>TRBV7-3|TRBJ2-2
CASSPTPQALGELFF
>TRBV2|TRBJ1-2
CASRVQGDYGYTF
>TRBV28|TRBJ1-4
CASRAGSINEKLFF
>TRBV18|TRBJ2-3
CASSQSSDNTDTQYF
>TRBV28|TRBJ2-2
CASSLRAASGSISGGELFF
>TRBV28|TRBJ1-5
CASSLSGQGPNQPQHF
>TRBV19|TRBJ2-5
CASSIAVIGETQYF
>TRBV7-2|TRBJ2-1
CASSLEGFPGSEQFF
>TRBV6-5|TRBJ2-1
CASSRGGPGNEQFF
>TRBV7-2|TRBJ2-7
CASSWGQGKTSGTYEQYF
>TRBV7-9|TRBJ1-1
CASSLQGATEAFF
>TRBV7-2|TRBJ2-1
CASSLGPSGVANEQFF
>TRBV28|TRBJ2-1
CASSFPGLAGYNEQFF
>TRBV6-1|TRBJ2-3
CASSEGRDRVFDTQYF